The TCR beta chain under discussion was sequenced for a study of shared clonotypes between healthy human individuals (dated by TCRdb to about 2020). Context from the whole study: A few men and two women, aged 18 to 49 years, made up the cohort. To increase sequencing depth and limit assay-specific biases, TCR repertoire library preparation and sequencing were carried out by different laboratories using diverse techniques. The study deeply sequenced blood TCR repertoires of about 5 healthy adults to estimate repertoire size and the extent of clonotype sharing between individuals. For each donor, three plates each were used for CD4 naive and CD4 memory, two plates were used for CD8 naive, and one plate was used for CD8 memory. Each donor's leukapheresis produced roughly between roughly 0.85 and 10 billion PBMCs. Findings and caveats that apply to the study as a whole: Pairwise subsampling led to the expectation that sequencing depth would affect the degree of clonotype sharing among donors. Estimated clonotype richness was generally larger for naive than for memory subsets. Around 5.4% of naive CD4, 3.5% of naive CD8, approximately 2.2% of memory CD4, and about 0.4% of memory CD8 clonotypes were shared across several donors. The small number of donors limited the genetic and exposure-history diversity represented. Sampling was restricted to blood, and TCR repertoires in tissues likely differ from the TCR repertoires found in blood. Compared with non-shared clonotypes, clonotypes shared by all four sorted-subset donors had higher generation probabilities. Incomplete sequencing was indicated by rarefaction of sorted-subset datasets, despite the large sequencing depth.

Donors were healthy HIV-negative adults with no recently reported acute infections or vaccinations. Every donor was a Caucasian adult living in Nashville, Tennessee, USA. CD4+ T cells were enriched by magnetic negative selection; naive cells were then positively selected on CD45RA, and the negative fraction formed the memory subset. Blood was collected by leukapheresis, and PBMCs were isolated by Ficoll-Histopaque density gradient centrifugation and then cryopreserved in liquid nitrogen vapor phase. Purity and quantity of every magnetically sorted T cell population were checked by analytical flow cytometry. Genomic DNA was isolated from each sorted fraction and quantified by UV absorbance on a Nanodrop 2000c. Using the deep immunoSEQ assay, multiplex PCR amplified TCR CDR3 regions from genomic DNA. Genomic DNA extracted from each cell subset was distributed evenly over all wells of several immunoSEQ 96-well plates, and each plate served as one replicate. For sorted subsets, each replicate PCR was loaded with 200 ng genomic DNA, equivalent to 32,000 or so T cell genomes. Purified libraries were measured with a Qubit 3.0 fluorometer, size-checked on a Bioanalyzer 2100, and measured again with the KAPA Library Quantification kit. A separate single-read 150-cycle Illumina NextSeq 550 flow cell was used to sequence each immunoSEQ 96-well plate. From the authors' description of their analysis: The immunoSEQ output contained only junctional sequences without quality scores, so filtering could not match that applied to full-length reads. To assign V/J genes and CDR3, sequences were annotated against IMGT germline references using PyIR, a Python wrapper for IgBLAST v1.9. Any read was removed if the V/J assignment was weak (E-value above 1e-6), the CDR3 was missing, or the read contained stop codons, out-of-frame junctions, or ambiguous translated residues. V3J clonotypes were defined by identical inferred V gene, J gene, and CDR3 amino acid sequence. The percentage overlap between two repertoires was calculated by dividing the number of shared unique clonotypes by the size of the smaller repertoire. Repertoire richness was assessed with RTK rarefaction, the Chao1 estimator, and Recon v2.1 estimates of unobserved clonotypes. Generation probabilities were computed with OLGA for all TCRbeta clonotypes obtained by the gDNA method from four donors. The table was pulled from immuneACCESS by TCRdb, which kept in-frame rearrangements only. Such tables lose some clones; where checked, under half of the loss comes from unresolved V genes, and the rest has no known cause. V and J calls and clone size are those listed in that table; D and trimming were worked out from the DNA. For this sample there are about 980,000 clones; less than 85% appear just once. The ten most abundant clones make up 1.5% of the sample.

Taken from cysteine to phenylalanine, the CDR3 has 14 residues. Here the CDR3 DNA is all that survives: 42 bases in frame from base 1. Per the germline V gene (reference sequence), SGHKS is the CDR1 and YYEKEE is the CDR2. Germline trimming amounts to 5 bases on V and 6 bases on J, with 8 as the count of junction bases outside the gene matches. Concerning this clone: No antigen is known for it. No base qualities exist here, and no much larger clone lies one base off it.

The sequence was obtained from a man aged 18 to 30 in good health. The sequencing sample was made of memory CD4+ T cells sorted from blood. The sample's cell subset or site, from its label and the paper: CD45RA-negative fraction. The chain is made from TRBV5-5 and TRBJ1-5, with TRBD1 matching 7 junction bases. The CDR3 corresponds to CASSGTGETQPQHF. The nucleotide sequence is given as TGTGCCAGCAGTGGAACAGGGGAAACTCAGCCCCAGCATTTT. The CDR3 plus the reference TRBV5-5 and TRBJ1-5 genes for the other parts give the full variable domain: DAGVTQSPTHLIKTRGQQVTLRCSPISGHKSVSWYQQVLGQGPQFIFQYYEKEERGRGNFPDRFSARQFPNYSSELNVNALLLGDSALYLCASSGTGETQPQHFGDGTRLSIL.